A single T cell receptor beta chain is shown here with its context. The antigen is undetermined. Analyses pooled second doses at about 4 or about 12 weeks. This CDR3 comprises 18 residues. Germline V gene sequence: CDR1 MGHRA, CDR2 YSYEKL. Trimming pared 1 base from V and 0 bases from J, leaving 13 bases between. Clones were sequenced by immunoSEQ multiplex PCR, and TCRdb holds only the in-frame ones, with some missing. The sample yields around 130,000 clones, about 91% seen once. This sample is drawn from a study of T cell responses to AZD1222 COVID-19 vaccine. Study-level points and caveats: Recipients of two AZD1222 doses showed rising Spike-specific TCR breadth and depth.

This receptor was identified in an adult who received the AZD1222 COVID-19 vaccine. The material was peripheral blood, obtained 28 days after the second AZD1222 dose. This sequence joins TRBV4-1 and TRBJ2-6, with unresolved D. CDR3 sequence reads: CASSQGVMGISGANVLTF. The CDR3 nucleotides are TGCGCCAGCAGCCAAGGAGTCATGGGAATCTCTGGGGCCAACGTCCTGACTTTC.